This T cell receptor (beta chain) was sequenced for a study of cytomegalovirus exposure and HLA in healthy donors. With 60 Vbeta and 13 Jbeta primers, the PCR was carried out. Clones were read by immunoSEQ multiplex PCR, and TCRdb kept only the in-frame ones, dropping some. The profile shows 150,000 to 200,000 clones, about 62% of them singletons. What was sequenced was PBMCs. The sequence derives from a man aged 40-49 years in good health and CMV-seronegative.

Here the CDR3 DNA reads TGTGCCATTCCTGAGAGCGAACCTTTAATTAATGAAAAACTGTTTTTT. This codes for CAIPESEPLINEKLFF. The chain joins TRBV7-9 to TRBJ1-4, with unresolved D. V was pared by 10 bases and J by 4 bases, with 22 bases between. Germline V gives CDR1 SEHNR, CDR2 FQNEAQ (reference sequence). The CDR3 sequence is 16 residues long.